This TCR beta chain was identified during a study of shared clonotypes between healthy human individuals. On the study more broadly: CD4 naive and memory got three plates each, CD8 naive two, CD8 memory one.

Looked up from germline, CDR1 is MNHEY and CDR2 is SMNVEV (reference sequence). V shed 5 bases and J 9 bases; nucleotides not matched to a gene: 9. This CDR3 is 14 amino acids long. Naive CD8 cells lacked CD45RO and underwent positive selection for CCR7, leaving out terminally differentiated effector memory CD45RA+ cells. Every contributor of samples was a Caucasian grown-up residing in Nashville, Tennessee. Original handling: Sequence data from immunoSEQ were junction-only and lacked quality scores; consequently, filtering differed. Clones were sequenced by immunoSEQ multiplex PCR, and TCRdb holds only the in-frame ones, with some missing. That table supplies the V and J calls and clone size; D and trimming were determined from the DNA. The profile covers about 2.1 million clones, with roughly 93% appearing a single time and 1.5% to 2% taken by the ten largest.

The chain uses TRBV27 and TRBJ2-1, with 8 bases matching TRBD1. The receptor's source is a man aged 18 to 30 in good health. Some clones in this sample may be carry-over from other donors' samples. The sample taken for sequencing was naive CD8+ T cells from PBMCs. CDR3 protein: CASSPSQTGVEQFF. Written as DNA, the CDR3 is TGTGCCAGCAGTCCGTCCCAGACAGGGGTTGAGCAGTTCTTC.